The entry below gives a single T cell receptor (beta chain) sequence along with its context. This clonotype was found a few times. Its target antigen remains unknown. Qualities for individual bases were not recorded, and no much larger clone is one base off. The data are from a study of T cells in Graves' hyperthyroidism and ophthalmopathy (dated by TCRdb to about 2019). Background for the entire study: Peripheral blood was sampled at the time of initial diagnosis, prior to any treatment. Once sampling was done, hyperthyroidism patients were given methimazole at a starting dose of 30 mg daily, whereas ophthalmopathy patients were given high-dose intravenous methylprednisolone. In several Graves' hyperthyroidism patients, the study also compared T-cell repertoires from thyroid tissue with T-cell repertoires from blood. The 75 to 100 discovery patients were randomly split 7:3 into training and test sets. To identify distinguishing TCR V-J signatures, a discovery cohort of around 100 patients was used, comprising 40 to 45 with Graves' ophthalmopathy and around 57 with stable Graves' hyperthyroidism. The paper describes TCR Vbeta CDR3 sequencing of 140 or so peripheral blood samples, made up of 43 ophthalmopathy patients, around 78 hyperthyroidism patients and roughly 17 progressor patients. Whether ophthalmopathy could be predicted prospectively was tested in an independent validation cohort made up of roughly 20 hyperthyroidism patients plus 17 patients who later progressed to ophthalmopathy. Findings and caveats that apply to the study as a whole: A 13 V-J signature model separated ophthalmopathy from stable hyperthyroidism, with approximately 87% sensitivity and around 84% specificity in cross-validation and 80%/75% in testing. Most expanded thyroid clonotypes (frequency above 0.001) were also detected in blood, a finding suggesting that blood repertoires may reflect thyroid immune responses. No statistical method was used to set the sample size in advance, and investigators knew the group allocation. In validation, the model predicted progression to ophthalmopathy a median of roughly 6.5 months before onset, with over 60% sensitivity and 72.22% specificity.

A patient counted as having stable Graves' hyperthyroidism if no progression to ophthalmopathy occurred over 18 months of follow-up. Hyperthyroidism patients were newly diagnosed, had a disease duration of under 2 months, and were aged 18 to 65 years. Any patient with an uncontrolled infection, another autoimmune disease, pregnancy or lactation was excluded. Diagnoses were established on the basis of clinical symptoms, serum thyroxine and TRAb, thyroid ultrasound, and orbital computed tomography. PBMCs were separated from 7.5 to 10 ml of fresh peripheral blood using Ficoll-Paque density gradient centrifugation. Trizol reagent was used to extract total RNA, and RNA quality was then checked on an Agilent 2100 Bioanalyzer. Amplification of TCR beta CDR3 regions was carried out from RNA transcripts. A first-round RT-PCR of the TCR CDR3 used the HTBI primer set with the Qiagen OneStep RT-PCR kit. Libraries were constructed in a second round of multiplex PCR, after which size selection and purification were carried out. The libraries were sequenced on an Illumina HiSeq2000 using paired-end 100 bp reads. Turning to the authors' computational methods: SOAPnuke was used to process the raw data, with reads discarded if the reads contained adapters or uncalled bases, had a mean Phred below 15, or lacked an exact constant-primer or identifier match. COPE v1.2.5 was used to merge high-quality paired reads, and clonotypes were defined as unique nucleotide sequences. MiTCR v1.1 was used to align clonotypes to the IMGT TRBV, TRBD and TRBJ reference segments. Analysis was restricted to V-J combinations with a frequency above 0.0001, which covered about 99% of repertoires. A TCS score was defined as the ratio between F50 (clonal expansion) and ExV (chaos), using BLOSUM62-based TCRdist between CDR3 peptides within each V-J. Welch's t-statistics and random forest reduced roughly 540 V-J features to roughly 13, which were used in a naive Bayes classifier (R e1071). The raw public reads went through TCRdb reprocessing: fastp at Q25, MiXCR clone calling, in-frame beta chains kept. All rows with the same CDR3 protein become a single entry with the most common DNA and genes. TCRdb's processing, not the study's, gives the V and J calls here. In all, the sample holds about 420,000 distinct CDR3 sequences, and about an eighth of those were seen once. The ten largest clonotypes hold 5% to 6.5% of the sample.

After removal of 0 bases from V and 4 bases from J, the junction retains 4 bases not matched to a gene. From its cysteine to its phenylalanine, the CDR3 spans 16 amino acids. Only the CDR3 DNA stays, 48 bases, in frame from base 1. Via the germline V gene, CDR1 is SGHRS and CDR2 YFSETQ. This receptor chain uses TRBV5-1 and TRBJ2-3; 11 junctional bases match TRBD2. The source material was blood. This sequence originates from a young woman with Graves' hyperthyroidism. At the DNA level, the sequence is TGCGCCAGCAGCTTGGTACTAGCGGGAGATGCAGATACGCAGTATTTT. Its translation is CASSLVLAGDADTQYF.